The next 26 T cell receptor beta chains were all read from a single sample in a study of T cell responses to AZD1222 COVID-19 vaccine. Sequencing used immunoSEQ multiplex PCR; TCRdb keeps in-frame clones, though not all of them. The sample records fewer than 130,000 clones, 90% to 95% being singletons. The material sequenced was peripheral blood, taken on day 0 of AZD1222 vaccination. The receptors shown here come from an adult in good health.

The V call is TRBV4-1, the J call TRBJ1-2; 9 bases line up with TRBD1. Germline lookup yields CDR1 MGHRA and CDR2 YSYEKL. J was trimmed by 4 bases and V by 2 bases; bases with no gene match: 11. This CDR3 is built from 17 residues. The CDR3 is CASSQPGGQGTVYGYTF. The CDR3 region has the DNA TGCGCCAGCAGCCAACCCGGGGGACAGGGTACGGTCTATGGCTACACCTTC.

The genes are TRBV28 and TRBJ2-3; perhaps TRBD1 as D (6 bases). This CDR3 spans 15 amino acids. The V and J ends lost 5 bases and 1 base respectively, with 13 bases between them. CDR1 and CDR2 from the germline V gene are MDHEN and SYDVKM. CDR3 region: CASSPSGARTDTQYF. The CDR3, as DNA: TGTGCCAGCAGTCCCTCAGGGGCCCGCACAGATACGCAGTATTTT.

CDR3 region: CASSLPPGQGNYGYTF. In DNA form, the CDR3 reads TGTGCCAGCAGCCTCCCCCCGGGACAGGGTAACTATGGCTACACCTTC. The V and J genes are TRBV13 and TRBJ1-2; 9 bases are a match to TRBD1. Germline loops: CDR1 PRHDT, CDR2 FYEKMQ (reference sequence). Losses at the gene ends were 5 bases for V and 1 base for J; bases not matched to a gene: 8. The CDR3 loop spans 16 amino acids.

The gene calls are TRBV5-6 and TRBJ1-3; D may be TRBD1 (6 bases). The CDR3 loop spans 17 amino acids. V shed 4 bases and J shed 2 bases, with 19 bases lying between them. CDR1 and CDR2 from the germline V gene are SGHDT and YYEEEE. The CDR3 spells CASSRVAGARTGNTIYF. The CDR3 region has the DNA TGTGCCAGCAGCCGGGTGGCAGGGGCAAGGACTGGAAACACCATATATTTT.

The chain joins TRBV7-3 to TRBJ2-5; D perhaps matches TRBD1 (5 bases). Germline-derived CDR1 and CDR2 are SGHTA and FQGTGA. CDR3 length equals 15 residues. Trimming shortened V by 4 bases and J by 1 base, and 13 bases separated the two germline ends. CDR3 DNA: TGTGCCAGCAGCTCTACCGGACACCTCCAAGAGACCCAGTACTTC. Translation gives CASSSTGHLQETQYF.

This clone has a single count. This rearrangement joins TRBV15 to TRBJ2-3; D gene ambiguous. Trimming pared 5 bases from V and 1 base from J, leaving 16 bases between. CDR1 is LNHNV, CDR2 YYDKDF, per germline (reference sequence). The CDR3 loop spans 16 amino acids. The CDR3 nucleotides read TGTGCCACCAGCTTCGGCGCCCGAGGTGGCACAGATACGCAGTATTTT. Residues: CATSFGARGGTDTQYF.

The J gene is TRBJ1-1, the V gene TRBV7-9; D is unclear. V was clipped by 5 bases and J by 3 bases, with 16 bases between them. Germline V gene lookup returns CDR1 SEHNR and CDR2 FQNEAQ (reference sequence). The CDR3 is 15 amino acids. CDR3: CASSPVRFRDTEAFF. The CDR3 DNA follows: TGTGCCAGCAGCCCCGTACGGTTTAGGGACACTGAAGCTTTCTTT.

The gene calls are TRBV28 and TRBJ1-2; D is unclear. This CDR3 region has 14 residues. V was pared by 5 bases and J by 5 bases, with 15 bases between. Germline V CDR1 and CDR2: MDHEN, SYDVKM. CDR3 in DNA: TGTGCCAGCAGTCCCAATCTAGGGAGTTATGGCTACACCTTC. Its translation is CASSPNLGSYGYTF.

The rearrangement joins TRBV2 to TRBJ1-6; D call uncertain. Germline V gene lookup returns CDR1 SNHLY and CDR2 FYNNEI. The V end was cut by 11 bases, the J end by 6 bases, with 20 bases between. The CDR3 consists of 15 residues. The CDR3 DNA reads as TGTGCCGCCAGAAGGCAAGGGAATACTAATTCACCCCTCCACTTT. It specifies CAARRQGNTNSPLHF. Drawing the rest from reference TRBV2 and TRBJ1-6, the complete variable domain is EPEVTQTPSHQVTQMGQEVILRCVPISNHLYFYWYRQILGQKVEFLVSFYNNEISEKSEIFDDQFSVERPDGSNFTLKIRSTKLEDSAMYFCAARRQGNTNSPLHFGNGTRLTVT.

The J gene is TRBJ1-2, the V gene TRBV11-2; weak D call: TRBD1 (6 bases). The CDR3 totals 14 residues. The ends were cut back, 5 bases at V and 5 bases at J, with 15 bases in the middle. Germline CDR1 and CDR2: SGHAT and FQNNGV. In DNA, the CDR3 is TGTGCCAGCAGCCCCCTAGGGGGAGAATATGGCTACACCTTC. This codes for CASSPLGGEYGYTF.

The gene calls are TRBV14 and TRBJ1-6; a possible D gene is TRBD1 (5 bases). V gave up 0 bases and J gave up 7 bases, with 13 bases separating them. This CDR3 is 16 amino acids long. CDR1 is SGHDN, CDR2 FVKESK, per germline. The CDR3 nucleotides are TGTGCCAGCAGCCAAGACATCGGCAGGGTAAATTCACCCCTCCACTTT. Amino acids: CASSQDIGRVNSPLHF.

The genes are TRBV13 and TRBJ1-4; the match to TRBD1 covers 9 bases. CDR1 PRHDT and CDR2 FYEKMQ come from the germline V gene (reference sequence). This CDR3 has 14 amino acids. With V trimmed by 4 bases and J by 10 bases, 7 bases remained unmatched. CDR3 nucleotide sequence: TGTGCCAGCAGCTACGGACAGGGGAGGGGAAAACTGTTTTTT. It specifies CASSYGQGRGKLFF.

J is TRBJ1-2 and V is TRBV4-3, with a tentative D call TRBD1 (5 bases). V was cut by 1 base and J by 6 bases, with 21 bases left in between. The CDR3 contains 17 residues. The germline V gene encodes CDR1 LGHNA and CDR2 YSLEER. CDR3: CASSQGPQRGGLNGYTF. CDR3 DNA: TGCGCCAGCAGCCAAGGGCCCCAGAGGGGCGGACTAAATGGCTACACCTTC.

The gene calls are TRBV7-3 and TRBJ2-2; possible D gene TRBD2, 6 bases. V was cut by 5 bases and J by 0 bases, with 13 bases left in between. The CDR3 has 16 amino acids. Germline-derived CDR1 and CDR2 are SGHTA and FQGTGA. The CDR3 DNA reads TGTGCCAGCAGCAAAGCGGGCCAGTCGAACACCGGGGAGCTGTTTTTT. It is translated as CASSKAGQSNTGELFF.

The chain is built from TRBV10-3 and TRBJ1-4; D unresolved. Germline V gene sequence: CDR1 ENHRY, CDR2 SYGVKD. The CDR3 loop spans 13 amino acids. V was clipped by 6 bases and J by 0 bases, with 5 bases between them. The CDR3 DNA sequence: TGTGCCATCAGGGGCGCAACTAATGAAAAACTGTTTTTT. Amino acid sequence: CAIRGATNEKLFF.

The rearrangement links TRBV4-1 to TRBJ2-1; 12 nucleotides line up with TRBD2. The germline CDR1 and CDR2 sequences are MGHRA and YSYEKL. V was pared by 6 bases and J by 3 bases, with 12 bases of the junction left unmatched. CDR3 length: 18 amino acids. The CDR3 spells CASSRRLAGEPLYNEQFF. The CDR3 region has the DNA TGCGCCAGCAGTCGCCGACTAGCGGGGGAGCCACTCTACAATGAGCAGTTCTTC.

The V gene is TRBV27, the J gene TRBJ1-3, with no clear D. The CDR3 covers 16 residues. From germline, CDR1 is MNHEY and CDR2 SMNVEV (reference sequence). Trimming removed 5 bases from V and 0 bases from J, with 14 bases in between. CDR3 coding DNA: TGTGCCAGCAGTCCAACCCAATGGGGCTCTGGAAACACCATATATTTT. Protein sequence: CASSPTQWGSGNTIYF.

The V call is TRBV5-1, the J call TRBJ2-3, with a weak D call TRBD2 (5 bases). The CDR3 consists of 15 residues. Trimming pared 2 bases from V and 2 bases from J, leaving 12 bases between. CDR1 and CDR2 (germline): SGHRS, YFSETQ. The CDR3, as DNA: TGCGCCAGCAGCTTCGACGGGATTACCACAGATACGCAGTATTTT. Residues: CASSFDGITTDTQYF. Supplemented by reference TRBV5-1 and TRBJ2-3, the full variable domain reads KAGVTQTPRYLIKTRGQQVTLSCSPISGHRSVSWYQQTPGQGLQFLFEYFSETQRNKGNFPGRFSGRQFSNSRSEMNVSTLELGDSALYLCASSFDGITTDTQYFGPGTRLTVL.

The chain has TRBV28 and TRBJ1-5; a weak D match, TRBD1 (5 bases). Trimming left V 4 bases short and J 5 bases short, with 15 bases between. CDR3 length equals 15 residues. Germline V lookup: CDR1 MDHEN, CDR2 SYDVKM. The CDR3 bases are TGTGCCAGCAGTTATCCGGGACGGGTGCATCAGCCCCAGCATTTT. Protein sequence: CASSYPGRVHQPQHF.

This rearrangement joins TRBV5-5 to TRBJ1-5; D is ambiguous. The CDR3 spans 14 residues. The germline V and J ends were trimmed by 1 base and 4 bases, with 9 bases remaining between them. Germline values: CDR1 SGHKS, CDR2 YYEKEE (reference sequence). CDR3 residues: CASSLWGGNQPQHF. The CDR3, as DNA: TGTGCCAGCAGCTTGTGGGGTGGAAATCAGCCCCAGCATTTT.

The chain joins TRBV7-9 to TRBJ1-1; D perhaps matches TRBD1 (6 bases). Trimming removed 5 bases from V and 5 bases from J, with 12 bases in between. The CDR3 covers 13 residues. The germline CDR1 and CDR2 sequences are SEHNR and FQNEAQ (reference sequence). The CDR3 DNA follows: TGTGCCAGCAGCCAAGGGGGGACGACTGAAGCTTTCTTT. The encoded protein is CASSQGGTTEAFF. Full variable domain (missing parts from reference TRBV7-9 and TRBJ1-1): DTGVSQNPRHKITKRGQNVTFRCDPISEHNRLYWYRQTLGQGPEFLTYFQNEAQLEKSRLLSDRFSAERPKGSFSTLEIQRTEQGDSAMYLCASSQGGTTEAFFGQGTRLTVV.

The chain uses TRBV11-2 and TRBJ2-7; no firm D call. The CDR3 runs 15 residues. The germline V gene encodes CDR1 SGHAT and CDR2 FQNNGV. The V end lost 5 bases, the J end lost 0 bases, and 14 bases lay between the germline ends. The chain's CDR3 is CASSAVDGLSYEQYF. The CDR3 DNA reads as TGTGCCAGCAGCGCCGTGGACGGCCTCTCCTACGAGCAGTACTTC. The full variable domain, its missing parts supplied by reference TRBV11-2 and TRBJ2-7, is EAGVAQSPRYKIIEKRQSVAFWCNPISGHATLYWYQQILGQGPKLLIQFQNNGVVDDSQLPKDRFSAERLKGVDSTLKIQPAKLEDSAVYLCASSAVDGLSYEQYFGPGTRLTVT.

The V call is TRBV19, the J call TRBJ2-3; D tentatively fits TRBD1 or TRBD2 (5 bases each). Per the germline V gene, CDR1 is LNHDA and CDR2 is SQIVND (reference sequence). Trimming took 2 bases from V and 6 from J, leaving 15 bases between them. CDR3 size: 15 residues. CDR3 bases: TGTGCCAGTAGTATAAACCGGGGCCCATATGATACGCAGTATTTT. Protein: CASSINRGPYDTQYF.

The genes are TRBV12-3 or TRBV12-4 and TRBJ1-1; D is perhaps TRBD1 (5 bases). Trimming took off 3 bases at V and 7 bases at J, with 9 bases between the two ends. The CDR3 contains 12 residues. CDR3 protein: CASSFRVGEAFF. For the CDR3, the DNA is TGTGCCAGCAGTTTCAGGGTGGGTGAAGCTTTCTTT.

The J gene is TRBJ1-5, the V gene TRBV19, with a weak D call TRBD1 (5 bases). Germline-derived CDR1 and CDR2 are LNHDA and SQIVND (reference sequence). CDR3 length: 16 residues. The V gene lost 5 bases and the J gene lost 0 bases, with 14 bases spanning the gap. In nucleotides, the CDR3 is TGTGCCAGTAGTTTTATTGGGGGATATAGCAATCAGCCCCAGCATTTT. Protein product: CASSFIGGYSNQPQHF.

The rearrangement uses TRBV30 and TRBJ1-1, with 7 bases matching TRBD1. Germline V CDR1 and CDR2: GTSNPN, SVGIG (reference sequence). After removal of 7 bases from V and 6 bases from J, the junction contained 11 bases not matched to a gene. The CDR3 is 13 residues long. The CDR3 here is CALSQGGGSEAFF. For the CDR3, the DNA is TGTGCCTTATCCCAGGGGGGCGGCTCTGAAGCTTTCTTT. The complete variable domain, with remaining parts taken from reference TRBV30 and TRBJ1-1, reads SQTIHQWPATLVQPVGSPLSLECTVEGTSNPNLYWYRQAAGRGLQLLFYSVGIGQISSEVPQNLSASRPQDRQFILSSKKLLLSDSGFYLCALSQGGGSEAFFGQGTRLTVV.